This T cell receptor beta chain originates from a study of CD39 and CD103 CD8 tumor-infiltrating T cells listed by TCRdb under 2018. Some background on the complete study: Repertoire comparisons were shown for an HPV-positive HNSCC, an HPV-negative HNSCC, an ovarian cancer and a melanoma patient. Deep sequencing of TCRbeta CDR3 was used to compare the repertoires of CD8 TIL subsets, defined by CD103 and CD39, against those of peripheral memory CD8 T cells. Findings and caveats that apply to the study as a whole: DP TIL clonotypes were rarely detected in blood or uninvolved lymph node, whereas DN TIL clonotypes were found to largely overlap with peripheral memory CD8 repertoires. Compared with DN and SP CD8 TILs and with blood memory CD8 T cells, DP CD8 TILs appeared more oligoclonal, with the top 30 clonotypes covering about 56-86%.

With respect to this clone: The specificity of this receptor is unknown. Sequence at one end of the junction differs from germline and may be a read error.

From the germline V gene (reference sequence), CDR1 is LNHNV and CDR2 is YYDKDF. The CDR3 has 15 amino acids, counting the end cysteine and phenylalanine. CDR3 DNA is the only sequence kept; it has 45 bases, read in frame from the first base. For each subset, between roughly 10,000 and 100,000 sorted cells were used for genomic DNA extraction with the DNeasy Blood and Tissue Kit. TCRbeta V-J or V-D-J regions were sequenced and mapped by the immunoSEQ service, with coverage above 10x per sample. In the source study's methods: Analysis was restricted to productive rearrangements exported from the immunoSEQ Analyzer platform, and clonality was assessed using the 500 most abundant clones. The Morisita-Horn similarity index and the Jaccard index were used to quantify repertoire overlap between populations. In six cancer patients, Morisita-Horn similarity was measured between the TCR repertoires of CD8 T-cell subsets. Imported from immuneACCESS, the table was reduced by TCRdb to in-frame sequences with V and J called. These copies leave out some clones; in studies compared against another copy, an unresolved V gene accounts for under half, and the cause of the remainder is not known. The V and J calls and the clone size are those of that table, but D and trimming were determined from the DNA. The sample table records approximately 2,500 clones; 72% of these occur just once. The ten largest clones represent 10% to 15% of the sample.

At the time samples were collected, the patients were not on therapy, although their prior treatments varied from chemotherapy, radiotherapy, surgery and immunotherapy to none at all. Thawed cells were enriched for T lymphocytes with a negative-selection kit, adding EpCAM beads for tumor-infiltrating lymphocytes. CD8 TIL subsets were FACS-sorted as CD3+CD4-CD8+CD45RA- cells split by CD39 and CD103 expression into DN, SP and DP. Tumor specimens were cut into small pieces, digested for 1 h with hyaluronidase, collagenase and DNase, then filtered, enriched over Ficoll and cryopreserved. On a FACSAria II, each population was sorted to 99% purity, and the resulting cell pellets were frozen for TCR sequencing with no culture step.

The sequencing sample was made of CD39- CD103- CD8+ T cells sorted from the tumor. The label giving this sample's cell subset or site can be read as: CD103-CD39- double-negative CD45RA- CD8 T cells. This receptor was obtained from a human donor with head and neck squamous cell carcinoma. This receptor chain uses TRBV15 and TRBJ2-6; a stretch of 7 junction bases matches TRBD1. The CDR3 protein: CATSGDRAGANVLTF. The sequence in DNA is TGTGCCACCAGCGGAGACAGGGCCGGGGCCAACGTCCTGACTTTC.